The present T cell receptor (beta chain) was sequenced within a study of shared clonotypes between healthy human individuals. Study conclusions and caveats: It was the few donors that limited the genetic and exposure-history diversity represented. Donor clonotype sharing was expected to depend on sequencing depth.

The repertoire was sequenced with immunoSEQ multiplex PCR; TCRdb's copy has only in-frame clones and lacks some. This table has some 2.1 million clones, over 85% appearing once. Positively selected for CCR7, the CD45RO-negative cells used as naive CD8 cells excluded terminally differentiated effector memory CD45RA+ cells. The CDR3 is 14 amino acids. CDR1 is KGHSH, CDR2 LQKENI, per germline. V was clipped by 1 base and J by 0 bases; unmatched bases: 0. Details on this clone: The target antigen is unknown. Other DNA sequences within the sample encode an identical CDR3.

Sequencing used naive CD8+ T cells sorted from blood. The chain combines TRBV18 with TRBJ2-7, with 7 positions matching TRBD1. The clonotype was recovered from a young man in good health. The CDR3 sequence: CASSPRDSSYEQYF. The CDR3, as DNA: TGTGCCAGCTCACCACGGGACAGCTCCTACGAGCAGTACTTC. Full variable domain (missing parts from reference TRBV18 and TRBJ2-7): NAGVMQNPRHLVRRRGQEARLRCSPMKGHSHVYWYRQLPEEGLKFMVYLQKENIIDESGMPKERFSAEFPKEGPSILRIQQVVRGDSAAYFCASSPRDSSYEQYFGPGTRLTVT.